This T cell receptor beta chain was identified during a study of blood T cell repertoires in COVID-19 (dated by TCRdb to between 2020 and 2021). For the wider study: Samples from collaborators originated in the United States, Italy and Spain and spanned both the acute and convalescent phases of COVID-19. Sample metadata almost always included a de-identified subject ID, COVID-19 status, age in years and sex. Where available, HLA class I and class II types were obtained from metadata supplied by the sample provider rather than from assay-based typing. The prospective study material was composed of cDNA or gDNA derived from T cells, B-cell-depleted T cells, or PBMCs. The samples were drawn from the first 160 participants of the ongoing ImmuneRACE study and from roughly 1,300 subjects provided by 6 global collaborators. Deeply sampled blood TCRbeta repertoires from subjects exposed to, actively infected with, or recovered from COVID-19 were included in the dataset. The repertoires were released in a freely available public database meant as a resource for research on the immune response to SARS-CoV-2.

On this clone: Its antigen is unknown. The input lacks base qualities; no much larger clone sits a single base away.

TCRbeta CDR3 regions were amplified from genomic DNA using the immunoSEQ Assay, a bias-controlled multiplex PCR. The study's processing was this. The number of nucleated cells in each sample was estimated from the amplification of reference gene primers within the assay. To quantify the absolute abundance of each unique TCRbeta CDR3 rearrangement, sequence reads were collapsed and filtered. For each sample, productive Simpson clonality was calculated by taking the square root of Simpson's diversity index across productive rearrangements. Held by TCRdb, this immuneACCESS table contains in-frame sequences only and omits some clones. Under half of the omission traces to an unresolved V gene where checked; the cause of the rest is unknown. The V and J calls and clone size are taken from that table; D and trimming were inferred from the DNA. This sample lists about 99,000 clones; over 80% were detected once. Around 14% of the sample comes from the top ten.

Collaborating institutions collected whole blood in K2EDTA tubes following their own protocols. Collaborator samples were shipped for TCRbeta analysis as frozen whole blood, isolated PBMCs, or DNA extracted from either sample type. Results the study describes overall, beyond this receptor: Clinical and demographic metadata were provided uncurated, with the amount varying by source and participant.

Inclusive of the bounding cysteine and phenylalanine, the CDR3 is 14 residues long. Only the CDR3 DNA stays, 42 bases, in frame from base 1. The V and J ends are trimmed by 6 bases and 7 bases, leaving 17 bases between them. Via the germline V gene, CDR1 is KGHSH and CDR2 LQKENI. Sequencing used peripheral blood. Recombination joined TRBV18 with TRBJ2-3; the D gene is perhaps TRBD2, on 7 matching bases. The receptor was isolated from a man between 45 and 60 years old with acute or convalescent COVID-19. The nucleotide sequence is TGTGCCAGCTCGGCGGGGGCGGGAGAGAATACGCAGTATTTT. This gives the protein CASSAGAGENTQYF.